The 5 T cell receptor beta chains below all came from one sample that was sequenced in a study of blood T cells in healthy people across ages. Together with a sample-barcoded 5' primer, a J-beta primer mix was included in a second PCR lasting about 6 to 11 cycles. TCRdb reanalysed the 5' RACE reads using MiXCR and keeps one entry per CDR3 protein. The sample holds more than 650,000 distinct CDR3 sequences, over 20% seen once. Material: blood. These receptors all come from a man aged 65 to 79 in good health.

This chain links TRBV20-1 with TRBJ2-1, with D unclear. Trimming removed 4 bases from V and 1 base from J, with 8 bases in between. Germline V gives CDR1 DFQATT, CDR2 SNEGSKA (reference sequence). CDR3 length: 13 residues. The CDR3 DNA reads TGCAGTGCTAAAGTTACATCCTACAATGAGCAGTTCTTC. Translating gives CSAKVTSYNEQFF.

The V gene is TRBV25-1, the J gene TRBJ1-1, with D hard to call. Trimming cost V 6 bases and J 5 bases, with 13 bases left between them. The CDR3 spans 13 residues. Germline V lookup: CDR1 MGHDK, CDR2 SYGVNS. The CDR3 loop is CASRARDWTEAFF. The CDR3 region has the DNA TGTGCCAGCAGGGCGAGGGATTGGACTGAAGCTTTCTTT.

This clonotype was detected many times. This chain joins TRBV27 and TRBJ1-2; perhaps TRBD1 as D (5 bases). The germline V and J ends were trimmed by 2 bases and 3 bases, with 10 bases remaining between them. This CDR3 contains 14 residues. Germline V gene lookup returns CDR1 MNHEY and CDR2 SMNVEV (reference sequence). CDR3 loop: CASSLKGTHYGYTF. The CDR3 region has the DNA TGTGCCAGCAGTTTAAAAGGGACTCACTATGGCTACACCTTC.

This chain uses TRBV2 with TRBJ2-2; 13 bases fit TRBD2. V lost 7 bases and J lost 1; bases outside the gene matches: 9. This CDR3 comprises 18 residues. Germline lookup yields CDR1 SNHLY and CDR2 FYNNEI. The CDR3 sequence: CASKPPGLAGLNTGELFF. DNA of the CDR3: TGTGCCAGCAAACCCCCGGGACTAGCGGGATTGAACACCGGGGAGCTGTTTTTT.

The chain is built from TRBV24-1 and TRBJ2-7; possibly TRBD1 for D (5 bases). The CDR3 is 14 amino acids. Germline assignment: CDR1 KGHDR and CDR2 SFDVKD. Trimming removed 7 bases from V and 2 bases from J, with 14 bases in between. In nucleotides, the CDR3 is TGTGCCACCAGCTCGACAGCCGTTCCCTACGAGCAGTACTTC. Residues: CATSSTAVPYEQYF.